The entry below describes one TCR beta chain. This specimen includes other DNA sequences encoding the same CDR3. These data come from a study of cytomegalovirus exposure and HLA in healthy donors. The donors comprised healthy bone marrow donors. PCR amplification relied on 60 Vbeta primers (plus 13 Jbeta primers). Data came from immunoSEQ multiplex PCR; TCRdb stores just in-frame clones and leaves some out. The sample yields 150,000 to 200,000 clones, more than 85% seen once. Germline CDR1 is ENHRY and CDR2 is SYGVKD. This CDR3 comprises 13 residues. V lost 6 bases to trimming and J lost 8 bases; unmatched junction nucleotides: 4.

Sequencing was performed on PBMCs. The TCR originated in a young woman in good health and CMV-seronegative. The gene calls are TRBV10-3 and TRBJ1-4; TRBD1 matches 9 bases. CDR3 bases: TGTGCCATCAGCTCCGGGACAGGGGAAAAACTGTTTTTT. Translation: CAISSGTGEKLFF.